This T cell receptor beta chain emerged from a study of immune evolution from preneoplasia to lung adenocarcinoma. On the study more broadly: HLA loss of heterozygosity: 7% AIS, about 15% MIA, roughly 35% ADC, none AAH. Whole-study findings and limits: From normal lung to invasive adenocarcinoma, top clone frequencies appeared to decrease. Normal lung had highest clonality; later lesions appeared denser, more diverse.

There are 12 residues in the CDR3. Germline CDR1 is SNHLY and CDR2 is FYNNEI. The data were produced by immunoSEQ multiplex PCR, yet TCRdb's version contains in-frame clones alone and is incomplete. The sample contains about 4,900 clones, roughly four fifths of which appear only once. Patient tissue came from resections in Japan or China, 2014–2017. Turning to this clone: Its antigen is still unknown. A read error may account for a junction end that differs from germline.

The receptor was isolated from a person aged 60 to 80 with lung adenocarcinoma. This chain joins TRBV2 and TRBJ2-7; possible D gene TRBD1, 6 bases. Sequenced input: FFPE minimally invasive lung adenocarcinoma tissue. CDR3 residues: CASGLGAYEQYF. Written as DNA, the CDR3 is TGTGCCAGCGGATTGGGGGCCTACGAGCAGTACTTT.